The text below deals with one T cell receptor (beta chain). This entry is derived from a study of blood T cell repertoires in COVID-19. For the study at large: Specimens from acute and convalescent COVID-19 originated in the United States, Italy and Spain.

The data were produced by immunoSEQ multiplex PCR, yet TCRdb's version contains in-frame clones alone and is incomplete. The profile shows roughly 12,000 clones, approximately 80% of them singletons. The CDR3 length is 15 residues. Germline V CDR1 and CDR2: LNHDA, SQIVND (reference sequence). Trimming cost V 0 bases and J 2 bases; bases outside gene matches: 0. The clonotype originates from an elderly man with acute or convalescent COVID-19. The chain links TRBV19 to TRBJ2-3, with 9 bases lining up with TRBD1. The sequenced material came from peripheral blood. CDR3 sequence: CASSIEQGATDTQYF. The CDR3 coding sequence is TGTGCCAGTAGTATAGAACAGGGGGCCACAGATACGCAGTATTTT.